This TCR beta chain was found in a study of T cell repertoires in cytomegalovirus infection. For the study at large: Researchers turned to recently identified HLA-C-restricted CMV epitopes as well as well-studied HLA-B-restricted ones. Public TCR beta signatures marked donors with CMV infection and the matching HLA. General study findings and limits: In two of eight donors, the top clonotype was HLA-C-restricted CMV-specific.

TCRdb fed the reads into MiXCR, producing one record per CDR3 protein. The repertoire holds approximately 270,000 distinct CDR3 sequences, with 22% as singletons. The table lists this clonotype with many counts. The target antigen is unknown. The germline CDR1 and CDR2 sequences are SGHVS and FQNEAQ. V lost 2 bases to trimming and J lost 2 bases, with 19 bases between them. The CDR3 has 18 amino acids. The J gene is TRBJ2-1, the V gene TRBV7-8; TRBD1 is a possible D gene (5 bases). This TCR was recovered from a human donor in good health (CMV status not recorded). Some clones in this sample may be carry-over from other donors' samples. This specimen consisted of cultured PBMCs, obtained from culture after CMV antigen stimulation. CDR3 region: CASSLSGPVPGTYNEQFF. The DNA of the CDR3 is TGTGCCAGCAGCTTATCAGGGCCGGTCCCAGGCACCTACAATGAGCAGTTCTTC. Looking up the rest from reference TRBV7-8 and TRBJ2-1 gives the full variable domain: GAGVSQSPRYKVAKRGQDVALRCDPISGHVSLFWYQQALGQGPEFLTYFQNEAQLDKSGLPSDRFFAERPEGSVSTLKIQRTQQEDSAVYLCASSLSGPVPGTYNEQFFGPGTRLTVL.